This entry is about one TCR beta chain. The data were taken from a study of blood T cell repertoires in COVID-19. Study information: Samples of COVID-19 (acute and convalescent) were obtained from the United States, Italy and Spain.

The V gene's germline CDR1 is MNHEY and CDR2 SVGEGT. V was trimmed by 4 bases and J by 3 bases, leaving 12 bases between them. The CDR3 has 14 amino acids. As handled by the study authors: Nucleated cell counts were estimated from reference gene primer amplification. Libraries were prepared by immunoSEQ multiplex PCR; TCRdb keeps only in-frame clonotypes and omits some of them. The DNA gave D and trimming, while V, J and clone size come from that table. Here the sample spans 410,000 or so clones, around 89% being singletons. The chain is built from TRBV6-2 or TRBV6-3 and TRBJ1-1, with D hard to call. The sequence derives from a woman aged 40 to 50 with COVID-19, enrolled during active disease. Sequenced material: peripheral blood. CDR3 sequence (DNA): TGTGCCAGCAGTTGGTTTGGGGAGGACACTGAAGCTTTCTTT. Translated: CASSWFGEDTEAFF.